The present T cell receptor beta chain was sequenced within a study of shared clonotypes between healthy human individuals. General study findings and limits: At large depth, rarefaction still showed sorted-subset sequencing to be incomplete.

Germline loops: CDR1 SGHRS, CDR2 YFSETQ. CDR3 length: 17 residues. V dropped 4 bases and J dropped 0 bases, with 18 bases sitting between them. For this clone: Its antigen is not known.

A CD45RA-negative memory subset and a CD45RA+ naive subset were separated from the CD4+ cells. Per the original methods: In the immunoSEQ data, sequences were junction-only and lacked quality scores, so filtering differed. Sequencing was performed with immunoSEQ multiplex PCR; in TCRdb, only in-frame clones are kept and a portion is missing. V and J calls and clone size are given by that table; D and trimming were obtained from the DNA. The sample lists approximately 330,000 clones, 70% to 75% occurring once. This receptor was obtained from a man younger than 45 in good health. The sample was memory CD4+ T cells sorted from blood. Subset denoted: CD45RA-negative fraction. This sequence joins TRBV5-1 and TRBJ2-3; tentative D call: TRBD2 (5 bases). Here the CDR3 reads CASSPINSGTSTDTQYF. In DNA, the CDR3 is TGCGCCAGCAGCCCTATTAACAGCGGAACTAGCACAGATACGCAGTATTTT. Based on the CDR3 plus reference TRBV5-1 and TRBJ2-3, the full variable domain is KAGVTQTPRYLIKTRGQQVTLSCSPISGHRSVSWYQQTPGQGLQFLFEYFSETQRNKGNFPGRFSGRQFSNSRSEMNVSTLELGDSALYLCASSPINSGTSTDTQYFGPGTRLTVL.